The rows below give T cell receptor beta chains drawn from one sample of a study of identical twins. Each CDR3 protein gets one entry after TCRdb re-called the 5' RACE reads with MiXCR. The sample includes approximately 620,000 distinct CDR3 sequences, 8.5% to 9% of them seen just once. This sample also appeared in a second study, on yellow fever vaccine responses in identical twins.

Specimen: PBMCs. These receptors originate from a woman between 18 and 29 years old in good health. CDR3s include the opening cysteine and the closing phenylalanine or tryptophan. A D gene is named only where the DNA matches it firmly. A clone size is listed for some rows: how often the clone was seen (once, few, many), or a class if it is expanded.

abundance: many; v_gene: TRBV12-3/TRBV12-4; j_gene: TRBJ2-3; d_gene: -; CDR3nt: TGTGCCAGCAGTTTGATGGAAACAGATACGCAGTATTTT; CDR3aa: CASSLMETDTQYF
abundance: many; v_gene: TRBV15; j_gene: TRBJ2-4; d_gene: -; CDR3nt: TGTGCCACCAGCAGAGCGACGGCCCTAGCGGCCAAAAACATTCAGTACTTC; CDR3aa: CATSRATALAAKNIQYF
abundance: -; v_gene: TRBV7-8; j_gene: TRBJ2-1; d_gene: -; CDR3nt: TGTGCCAGCAGCTTAGGTGTCATTAGCTCCTACAATGAGCAGTTCTTC; CDR3aa: CASSLGVISSYNEQFF
abundance: -; v_gene: TRBV20-1; j_gene: TRBJ2-2; d_gene: TRBD1; CDR3nt: TGCAGTGCTAGTACATACTTAGGGACAGCCGGGGAGCTGTTTTTT; CDR3aa: CSASTYLGTAGELFF
abundance: few; v_gene: TRBV29-1; j_gene: TRBJ1-2; d_gene: TRBD1; CDR3nt: TGCAGCGTTGATTCGCGGCAGGGGGCCTTTGGCTACACCTTC; CDR3aa: CSVDSRQGAFGYTF
abundance: many; v_gene: TRBV6-5; j_gene: TRBJ2-7; d_gene: -; CDR3nt: TGTGCCAGCAGTTACTCGGAAGGTGGATACGAGCAGTACTTC; CDR3aa: CASSYSEGGYEQYF
abundance: many; v_gene: TRBV7-6; j_gene: TRBJ2-2; d_gene: -; CDR3nt: TGTGCCAGCAGCTTAGTTGGACACGAGGAGCTGTTTTTT; CDR3aa: CASSLVGHEELFF
abundance: few; v_gene: TRBV7-6; j_gene: TRBJ2-7; d_gene: TRBD2; CDR3nt: TGTGCCAGCAGCTTAGGGGCTAGCGGGAACTACGAGCAGTACTTC; CDR3aa: CASSLGASGNYEQYF
abundance: many; v_gene: TRBV5-1; j_gene: TRBJ2-7; d_gene: -; CDR3nt: TGCGCCAGCAGCTTGGAGGTCGCTTACGAGCAGTACTTC; CDR3aa: CASSLEVAYEQYF
abundance: few; v_gene: TRBV11-2; j_gene: TRBJ2-7; d_gene: TRBD2; CDR3nt: TGTGCCAGCAGCCTCACCGGGACCGACGGGGGGGAGCAGTACTTC; CDR3aa: CASSLTGTDGGEQYF
abundance: few; v_gene: TRBV4-1; j_gene: TRBJ2-7; d_gene: TRBD1; CDR3nt: TGCGCCAGCAGCCGACTCGGGACAGGGGCCTCCCGCGAGCAGTACTTC; CDR3aa: CASSRLGTGASREQYF
abundance: few; v_gene: TRBV6-1; j_gene: TRBJ1-2; d_gene: -; CDR3nt: TGTGCCAGCAGTCCCCTCTGGAGCGGGGACTATGGCTACACCTTC; CDR3aa: CASSPLWSGDYGYTF
abundance: many; v_gene: TRBV5-1; j_gene: TRBJ1-4; d_gene: TRBD1; CDR3nt: TGCGCCAGCAGCTTGGGGGGACAGGGGAATGAAAAACTGTTTTTT; CDR3aa: CASSLGGQGNEKLFF
abundance: many; v_gene: TRBV20-1; j_gene: TRBJ2-7; d_gene: TRBD2; CDR3nt: TGCAGTGCCGGGACTAGCGAGAGCTACGAGCAGTACTTC; CDR3aa: CSAGTSESYEQYF
abundance: few; v_gene: TRBV20-1; j_gene: TRBJ2-5; d_gene: -; CDR3nt: TGCAGTGCTAGAAGGGAGCGTCCAGAGACCCAGTACTTC; CDR3aa: CSARRERPETQYF
abundance: few; v_gene: TRBV20-1; j_gene: TRBJ2-1; d_gene: -; CDR3nt: TGCAGTGCTAGGCCCACGGGGATGAATGAGCAGTTCTTC; CDR3aa: CSARPTGMNEQFF